The next 17 T cell receptor beta chains were all read from a single sample in a study of blood T cells in healthy people across ages. Using a J-beta primer mix together with a sample-barcoded 5' primer, a second PCR was run for roughly 6 to 12 cycles. MiXCR, run by TCRdb on the 5' RACE reads, gives a single entry per CDR3 protein. The data contain more than 800,000 distinct CDR3 sequences, less than 35% of them singletons. The sample consisted of blood. These receptors were collected from an elderly woman in good health.

The chain uses TRBV5-4 and TRBJ2-5, with 9 positions matching TRBD2. Trimming at V came to 4 bases and at J to 4 bases, leaving 17 bases not matched to a gene. There are 18 residues in the CDR3. CDR1 and CDR2 (germline): SGHNT, YYREEE (reference sequence). The CDR3 coding sequence is TGTGCCAGCAGCCCCGGAGCTAGCGGGGCCCTCAGGGGAGAGACCCAGTACTTC. Translating gives CASSPGASGALRGETQYF.

The genes are TRBV6-5 and TRBJ2-7, with 9 bases identical to TRBD1. The J call may be incorrect, as the DNA end agrees better with TRBJ2-1. CDR1 and CDR2 from the germline V gene are MNHEY and SVGAGI. This CDR3 has 13 residues. The CDR3 is CAISYGTGYEQFF. The CDR3 DNA sequence: TGTGCCATCAGCTACGGGACAGGGTACGAGCAGTTCTTC.

The rearrangement links TRBV7-2 to TRBJ1-1; D might be TRBD1 (6 bases). Between the trimmed V and J ends, which lost 2 bases and 4 bases, there was a span of 14 bases. The V gene's germline CDR1 is SGHTA and CDR2 FQGNSA. The CDR3 runs to 15 residues. This chain's CDR3 is CASSLIPGDGTEAFF. The CDR3 nucleotides read TGTGCCAGCAGCTTAATTCCAGGGGATGGCACTGAAGCTTTCTTT.

This chain joins TRBV5-5 and TRBJ2-3, with D possibly TRBD2 on 6 matching bases. CDR1 and CDR2 (germline): SGHKS, YYEKEE (reference sequence). This CDR3 has 14 amino acids. Trimming left V 4 bases short and J 14 bases short, with 23 bases between. In nucleotides, the CDR3 is TGTGCCAGCAGCATCGGGCACGGTTCGGGGGAGAGGTATTTT. Translating gives CASSIGHGSGERYF. Combining the CDR3 with reference TRBV5-5 and TRBJ2-3 gives the whole variable domain DAGVTQSPTHLIKTRGQQVTLRCSPISGHKSVSWYQQVLGQGPQFIFQYYEKEERGRGNFPDRFSARQFPNYSSELNVNALLLGDSALYLCASSIGHGSGERYFGPGTRLTVL.

Details on this clonotype: A read error may be the cause here, since a much bigger clone is one base away. The conserved final phenylalanine or tryptophan is absent from the CDR3, which likely points to a read error. The rearrangement uses TRBV25-1 and TRBJ2-7; 9 bases map to TRBD1. The CDR3 length is 16 residues. J was trimmed by 0 bases and V by 4 bases; bases with no gene match: 7. CDR1 and CDR2 from the germline V gene are MGHDK and SYGVNS. CDR3 DNA sequence: TGTGCCAGCAGTGGACCTGGGACAGGGAGCTCCTACGAGCAGTACCTC. Protein: CASSGPGTGSSYEQYL.

The rearrangement uses TRBV28 and TRBJ1-2, with a tentative D call TRBD1 (5 bases). V lost 5 bases and J 4 bases, leaving 14 bases between the germline ends. Germline CDR1 MDHEN, CDR2 SYDVKM. The CDR3 length is 14 residues. CDR3 in amino acids: CASSIGGGVYGYTF. CDR3 in DNA: TGTGCCAGCAGTATCGGCGGGGGTGTCTATGGCTACACCTTC.

This clonotype was detected many times. The chain links TRBV7-9 to TRBJ2-5; D might be TRBD2 (6 bases). From germline, CDR1 is SEHNR and CDR2 FQNEAQ (reference sequence). The CDR3 has 12 amino acids. The ends were cut back, 8 bases at V and 5 bases at J, with 12 bases in the middle. CDR3 sequence (DNA): TGTGCCAGCCGGGGGTCCGGGGAGACCCAGTACTTC. It codes for CASRGSGETQYF.

This clonotype was observed a handful of times. This may come from a read error, since a much larger clone is one base off. V gene TRBV12-3 or TRBV12-4 combines with J gene TRBJ2-5; D possibly corresponds to TRBD1 (6 bases). The CDR3 is 14 amino acids. Between the trimmed V and J ends, which lost 5 bases and 11 bases, there was a span of 21 bases. CDR3 residues: CASSPTGTYNEQYF. CDR3 nucleotides: TGTGCCAGCAGTCCAACAGGGACCTACAATGAGCAGTACTTC.

On this clonotype itself: A read error may be the cause here, since a much bigger clone is one base away. The chain couples TRBV20-1 to TRBJ1-5, with a weak D call TRBD1 (5 bases). V was pared by 3 bases and J by 0 bases, with 15 bases between. This CDR3 is built from 16 residues. Germline CDR1 is DFQATT and CDR2 is SNEGSKA (reference sequence). The chain's CDR3 is CSASPRTSYSNQPQHF. DNA for the CDR3: TGCAGTGCTAGCCCGAGGACAAGTTATAGCAATCAGCCCCAGCATTTT.

In its sample, this clonotype was seen many times. V gene TRBV7-9 combines with J gene TRBJ2-1; perhaps TRBD2 as D (5 bases). Trimming left V 5 bases short and J 0 bases short, with 11 bases between. Germline values: CDR1 SEHNR, CDR2 FQNEAQ (reference sequence). The CDR3 runs to 15 residues. The CDR3 reads CASSKDGDSYNEQFF. The CDR3 coding sequence is TGTGCCAGCAGCAAGGACGGGGACTCCTACAATGAGCAGTTCTTC.

This clonotype has at least ten counts. The chain employs TRBV7-2 and TRBJ1-2; D perhaps matches TRBD1 (5 bases). This CDR3 region has 13 residues. The V gene's germline CDR1 is SGHTA and CDR2 FQGNSA. The V gene lost 4 bases and the J gene lost 4 bases, with 10 bases spanning the gap. CDR3: CASSSTAIYGYTF. The CDR3 coding sequence is TGTGCCAGCAGCTCGACAGCTATCTATGGCTACACCTTC.

This chain connects TRBV7-2 to TRBJ1-2; TRBD1 agrees at 8 bases. Trimming cost V 4 bases and J 0 bases; bases outside gene matches: 4. In germline, CDR1 is SGHTA, CDR2 FQGNSA. The CDR3 extends over 15 amino acids. As DNA, the CDR3 is TGTGCCAGCAGCTCTCAGGGGGCCCCTAACTATGGCTACACCTTC. Translated: CASSSQGAPNYGYTF. The full variable domain, its missing parts supplied by reference TRBV7-2 and TRBJ1-2, is GAGVSQSPSNKVTEKGKDVELRCDPISGHTALYWYRQSLGQGLEFLIYFQGNSAPDKSGLPSDRFSAERTGGSVSTLTIQRTQQEDSAVYLCASSSQGAPNYGYTFGSGTRLTVV.

This clonotype was seen many times. V gene TRBV7-9 combines with J gene TRBJ2-7; 8 nucleotides match TRBD1. CDR1 SEHNR and CDR2 FQNEAQ come from the germline V gene (reference sequence). The CDR3 length is 19 residues. V lost 5 bases and J lost 7; bases outside the gene matches: 25. Here the CDR3 reads CASSDTGTGGLGRRSEQYF. DNA for the CDR3: TGTGCCAGCAGCGACACCGGGACAGGAGGACTCGGGCGTAGGAGTGAGCAGTACTTC.

The chain employs TRBV10-3 and TRBJ2-7; no definite D call. V was trimmed by 3 bases and J by 5 bases, leaving 11 bases between them. Germline CDR1 reads ENHRY; CDR2 reads SYGVKD. The CDR3 totals 13 residues. CDR3 coding DNA: TGTGCCATCAGTGAAGGACCTCCGGACGAGCAGTACTTC. Translation: CAISEGPPDEQYF.

This clonotype was counted only a few times. V gene TRBV19 combines with J gene TRBJ2-3, with D perhaps matching TRBD1 (7 bases). CDR1 and CDR2 from the germline V gene are LNHDA and SQIVND (reference sequence). V was cut by 7 bases and J by 5 bases, with 19 bases left in between. CDR3 length: 15 residues. The CDR3 DNA sequence: TGTGCCAGTACACCTGGAGGGGGCTGGGTAGATACGCAGTATTTT. This gives the protein CASTPGGGWVDTQYF.

There are many counts of this clonotype. The chain has TRBV29-1 and TRBJ1-1; 9 bases are a match to TRBD1. CDR1 SQVTM and CDR2 ANQGSEA come from the germline V gene. The CDR3 sequence is 12 residues long. After removal of 7 bases from V and 5 bases from J, the junction contained 5 bases not matched to a gene. Written as DNA, the CDR3 is TGCAGCGCCATGACAGGGGGAACTGAAGCTTTCTTT. Translation gives CSAMTGGTEAFF.

This sequence joins TRBV10-1 and TRBJ1-1, with D perhaps TRBD1 (6 bases). Trimming removed 6 bases from V and 1 base from J, with 12 bases in between. The length of the CDR3 is 14 residues. From germline, CDR1 is WNHNN and CDR2 SYGVQD (reference sequence). The CDR3 reads CASSRDTGNTEAFF. The CDR3 DNA sequence: TGCGCCAGCAGCCGGGACACTGGGAACACTGAAGCTTTCTTT.